The sequence of this TCR beta chain was determined in a study of blood T cell repertoires in COVID-19. The germline V gene has CDR1 SGHAT and CDR2 FQNNGV. The CDR3 loop spans 15 amino acids. V was shortened by 1 base and J by 8 bases, with 14 bases between the two germline ends. Only in-frame clones appear in the TCRdb table, and some are missing; sequencing was by immunoSEQ multiplex PCR. Of about 69,000 clones in the sample, approximately 85% were seen once. The receptor was derived from a man at least 80 years old with acute or convalescent COVID-19. V usage is TRBV11-2 and J usage is TRBJ1-4; no definite D call. The sequencing input was peripheral blood. The CDR3 region has the DNA TGTGCCAGCAGCTTAGGCGGGCAGGTTTGGGAAAAACTGTTTTTT. This sequence encodes CASSLGGQVWEKLFF.